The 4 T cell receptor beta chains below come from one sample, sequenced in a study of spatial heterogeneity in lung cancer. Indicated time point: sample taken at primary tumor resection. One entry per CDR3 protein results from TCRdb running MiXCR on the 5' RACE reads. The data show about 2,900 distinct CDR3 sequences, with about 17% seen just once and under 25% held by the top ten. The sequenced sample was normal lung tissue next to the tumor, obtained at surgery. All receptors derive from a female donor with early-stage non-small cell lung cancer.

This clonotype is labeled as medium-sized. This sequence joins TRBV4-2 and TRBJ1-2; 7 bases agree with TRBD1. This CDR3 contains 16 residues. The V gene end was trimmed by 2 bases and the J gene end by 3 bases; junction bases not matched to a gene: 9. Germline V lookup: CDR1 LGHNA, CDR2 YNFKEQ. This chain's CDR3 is CASSQTDRRAHYGYTF. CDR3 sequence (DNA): TGTGCCAGCAGCCAAACGGACAGGCGAGCCCACTATGGCTACACCTTC.

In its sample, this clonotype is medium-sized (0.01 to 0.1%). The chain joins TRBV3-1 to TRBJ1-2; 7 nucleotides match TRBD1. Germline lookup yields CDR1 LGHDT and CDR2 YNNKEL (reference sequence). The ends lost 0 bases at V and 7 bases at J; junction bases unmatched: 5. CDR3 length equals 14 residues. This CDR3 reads CASSQDPGQVGYTF. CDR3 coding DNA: TGTGCCAGCAGCCAAGATCCAGGACAGGTTGGCTACACCTTC.

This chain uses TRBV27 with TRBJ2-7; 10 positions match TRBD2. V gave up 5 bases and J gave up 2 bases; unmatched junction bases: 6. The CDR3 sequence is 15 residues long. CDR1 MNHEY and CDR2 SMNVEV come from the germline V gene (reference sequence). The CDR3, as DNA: TGTGCCAGCAGTAGCCTAGCGGGGGCCGCCTACGAGCAGTACTTC. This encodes CASSSLAGAAYEQYF.

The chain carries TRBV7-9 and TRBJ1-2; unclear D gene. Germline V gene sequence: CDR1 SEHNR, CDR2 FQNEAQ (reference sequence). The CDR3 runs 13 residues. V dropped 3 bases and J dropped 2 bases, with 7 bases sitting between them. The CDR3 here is CASSFTTNYGYTF. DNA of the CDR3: TGTGCCAGCAGCTTTACAACAAACTATGGCTACACCTTC.